The 20 T cell receptor beta chains reported below all come from one sample, sequenced in a study of spatial heterogeneity in lung cancer. Time point reported: sample taken at primary tumor resection. Material for sequencing was whole RNA from tumor, nontumor lung or frozen PBMC, left unsorted. TCRdb called the 5' RACE reads again in MiXCR, with one record for every CDR3 protein. The sample lists over 7,500 distinct CDR3 sequences; about 8.3% were seen once. Here the sequenced sample was PBMCs, taken at surgery. The receptor source for this set is a male donor with early-stage non-small cell lung cancer.

This clonotype was detected ten times or more. This beta chain was picked up by a library intended for alpha chains and is off target, so its count carries little meaning. The rearrangement links TRBV27 to TRBJ2-7, with 8 bases aligning to TRBD2. The CDR3 runs to 15 residues. The trim removed 4 bases at V and 5 bases at J, leaving 10 bases unmatched. Per germline, CDR1 MNHEY and CDR2 SMNVEV (reference sequence). The CDR3 sequence is CASSSTAGVSHEQYF. The CDR3, as DNA: TGTGCCAGCAGTTCCACAGCGGGAGTTAGCCACGAGCAGTACTTC.

By sample share, this clonotype is medium-sized. Since it is a stray read in a library aimed at alpha chains, this beta chain has a size that is not meaningful. This chain joins TRBV7-8 and TRBJ1-1; D is ambiguous. The CDR3 consists of 14 residues. CDR1 is SGHVS, CDR2 FQNEAQ, per germline. Trimming stripped 1 base from V and 5 bases from J, with 11 bases between. In nucleotides, the CDR3 is TGTGCCAGCAGCTTAGGTGTAGGGAGGACTGAAGCTTTCTTT. Its protein is CASSLGVGRTEAFF.

In this sample, this clonotype turned up many times. This beta chain is off target for a library built for alpha chains, so its abundance means little. CDR3 loop: CASSLGVPYEQYF. The CDR3 region has the DNA TGTGCCAGCAGTTTAGGAGTGCCCTACGAGCAGTACTTC. V is TRBV12-3 or TRBV12-4 and J is TRBJ2-7, with D unresolved. The CDR3 spans 13 residues. V shed 1 base and J shed 2 bases, with 6 bases lying between them.

By frequency in the sample, this clonotype is medium-sized. A library prepared for alpha chains yielded this beta chain as an off-target read; its size is of little meaning. This sequence joins TRBV7-9 and TRBJ2-1; D may be TRBD2 (5 bases). This CDR3 has 12 amino acids. The germline CDR1 and CDR2 sequences are SEHNR and FQNEAQ (reference sequence). Trimming left V 5 bases short and J 9 bases short, with 11 bases between. As DNA, the CDR3 is TGTGCCAGCAGCGGAACTAGTGGTGAGCAGTTCTTC. Its translation: CASSGTSGEQFF. Based on the CDR3 plus reference TRBV7-9 and TRBJ2-1, the full variable domain is DTGVSQNPRHKITKRGQNVTFRCDPISEHNRLYWYRQTLGQGPEFLTYFQNEAQLEKSRLLSDRFSAERPKGSFSTLEIQRTEQGDSAMYLCASSGTSGEQFFGPGTRLTVL.

Regarding this clonotype: This beta chain appears as a stray read in a library generated for alpha chains; its size is not informative. The chain carries TRBV27 and TRBJ1-4, with D hard to call. The CDR3 totals 14 residues. Trimming shortened V by 6 bases and J by 8 bases, and 16 bases separated the two germline ends. Germline CDR1 and CDR2: MNHEY and SMNVEV (reference sequence). CDR3 in DNA: TGTGCCAGCAGCTTAGAATCCGAGATGGAAAAACTGTTTTTT. Translating gives CASSLESEMEKLFF.

This clonotype was observed at least ten times. This beta chain appears as a stray read in a library generated for alpha chains; its size is not informative. The J gene is TRBJ2-3, the V gene TRBV6-2 or TRBV6-3; 8 bases match TRBD2. The V and J ends lost 6 bases and 8 bases, in that order; junction bases with no gene match: 13. The CDR3 is 15 amino acids. Germline V gene sequence: CDR1 MNHEY, CDR2 SVGEGT. CDR3 region: CASRLTAGGMGTQYF. As DNA, the CDR3 is TGTGCCAGCAGACTAACGGCGGGAGGAATGGGTACGCAGTATTTT.

This clonotype was found many times. A library made for alpha chains picked up this beta chain off target, so its size means little. The rearrangement joins TRBV29-1 to TRBJ1-2; tentative D call: TRBD1 (5 bases). This CDR3 contains 13 residues. The germline V gene encodes CDR1 SQVTM and CDR2 ANQGSEA. The V gene lost 7 bases and the J gene lost 2 bases, with 14 bases spanning the gap. Written as DNA, the CDR3 is TGCAGCGCGCCGACAGATCCCAACTATGGCTACACCTTC. This encodes CSAPTDPNYGYTF.

This clonotype showed up many times. Since the library was made to target alpha chains, this beta chain is a stray read and its abundance is not meaningful. Here the CDR3 DNA reads TGTGCCAGCAGTTTAATTTTCGGTGAAGGGGCGGCCTATAATTCACCCCTCCACTTT. Protein product: CASSLIFGEGAAYNSPLHF. The chain uses TRBV27 and TRBJ1-6, with D possibly TRBD1 on 5 matching bases. Germline CDR1 and CDR2: MNHEY and SMNVEV (reference sequence). This CDR3 is 19 amino acids long. V shed 2 bases and J shed 2 bases, with 19 bases lying between them.

This clonotype was detected many times. The library was designed around alpha chains, so this beta chain is a stray read whose abundance carries little weight. The chain employs TRBV6-1 and TRBJ1-2; D is perhaps TRBD1 (6 bases). Between the trimmed V and J ends, which lost 7 bases and 3 bases, there was a span of 21 bases. This CDR3 contains 16 residues. Germline lookup yields CDR1 MNHNS and CDR2 SASEGT. Here the CDR3 reads CASTTPGRGLYYGYTF. CDR3 nucleotides: TGTGCCAGCACCACCCCGGGCAGGGGATTATACTATGGCTACACCTTC.

This clonotype was recorded many times. The library was designed around alpha chains, so this beta chain is a stray read whose abundance carries little weight. The genes are TRBV3-1 and TRBJ1-2; D remains ambiguous. CDR1 LGHDT and CDR2 YNNKEL come from the germline V gene (reference sequence). This CDR3 comprises 12 residues. V shed 5 bases and J shed 2 bases, with 6 bases lying between them. CDR3 loop: CASSGGNYGYTF. The CDR3 nucleotides read TGTGCCAGCAGCGGAGGGAACTATGGCTACACCTTC.

This clonotype is medium-sized. This beta chain lies outside the target of a library built for alpha chains; its clone size means little. V and J are TRBV24-1 and TRBJ2-5, with D unclear. Trimming removed 9 bases from V and 2 bases from J, with 9 bases in between. CDR1 and CDR2 from the germline V gene are KGHDR and SFDVKD. The length of the CDR3 is 12 residues. The CDR3 loop reads CATAGEQETQYF. The DNA of the CDR3 is TGTGCCACCGCCGGTGAACAAGAGACCCAGTACTTC.

This clonotype counts as medium-sized. A library prepared for alpha chains yielded this beta chain as an off-target read; its size is of little meaning. This rearrangement joins TRBV11-2 to TRBJ2-6; 14 positions agree with TRBD2. Germline V gene lookup returns CDR1 SGHAT and CDR2 FQNNGV. J lost 1 base, V lost 5 bases, and 7 bases had no gene match. This CDR3 contains 19 residues. The CDR3 nucleotides read TGTGCCAGCAGCGCAAGACTAGCGGGAGGGCCGTCTGGGGCCAACGTCCTGACTTTC. Encoded protein: CASSARLAGGPSGANVLTF.

This clonotype was observed many times. Since the library was made to target alpha chains, this beta chain is a stray read and its abundance is not meaningful. The rearrangement uses TRBV4-3 and TRBJ1-1; 7 bases match TRBD1. Per germline, CDR1 LGHNA and CDR2 YSLEER. The junction had 5 bases not matched to a gene; V was cut back by 0 bases and J by 4 bases. This CDR3 region has 15 residues. The CDR3 DNA reads TGCGCCAGCAGCCAAGAGACAGGGTTGGGCACTGAAGCTTTCTTT. Encoded protein: CASSQETGLGTEAFF.

On this clonotype: Because this beta chain is a stray read in a library intended to capture alpha chains, its abundance should not be given much weight. The chain combines TRBV28 with TRBJ2-7; D unresolved. Germline CDR1 reads MDHEN; CDR2 reads SYDVKM. Trimming cost V 6 bases and J 4 bases, with 10 bases left between them. This CDR3 has 12 residues. DNA for the CDR3: TGTGCCAGCAGCAAGGGAACTTACGAGCAGTACTTC. Encoded protein: CASSKGTYEQYF.

There are many counts of this clonotype. For a library built for alpha chains, this beta chain is a stray read; little rests on its size. The rearrangement links TRBV12-3 or TRBV12-4 to TRBJ2-2; D remains unclear. V gave up 1 base and J gave up 6 bases, with 6 bases separating them. There are 13 residues in the CDR3. The CDR3 region is CASSLEGSGELFF. CDR3 bases: TGTGCCAGCAGTTTAGAGGGTTCCGGGGAGCTGTTTTTT.

This clonotype counts as medium-sized. A library made for alpha chains picked up this beta chain off target, so its size means little. V is TRBV2 and J is TRBJ2-1; 7 bases are a match to TRBD2. Germline CDR1 and CDR2: SNHLY and FYNNEI. The CDR3 totals 14 residues. V shed 3 bases, J shed 8 bases, and the junction held 7 bases outside the gene matches. This chain's CDR3 is CASSDGLGRDEQFF. The DNA of the CDR3 is TGTGCCAGCAGTGATGGACTAGGGCGGGATGAGCAGTTCTTC.

A remark on this clonotype: For a library built for alpha chains, this beta chain is a stray read; little rests on its size. V usage is TRBV27 and J usage is TRBJ2-3; no reliable D call. This CDR3 region has 13 residues. The germline V gene has CDR1 MNHEY and CDR2 SMNVEV (reference sequence). The germline V and J ends were trimmed by 4 bases and 2 bases, with 7 bases remaining between them. This CDR3 reads CASSYENTDTQYF. CDR3 nucleotide sequence: TGTGCCAGCAGTTACGAAAACACAGATACGCAGTATTTT.

As for this clonotype: This beta chain lies outside the target of a library built for alpha chains; its clone size means little. V usage is TRBV5-4 and J usage is TRBJ1-1; TRBD1 matches 9 bases. V shed 3 bases and J 12 bases; nucleotides not matched to a gene: 12. The CDR3 covers 14 residues. The germline V gene encodes CDR1 SGHNT and CDR2 YYREEE (reference sequence). The CDR3 DNA reads as TGTGCCAGCAGCTCACAGGGGGCGTCGCATAGATCTTTCTTT. It codes for CASSSQGASHRSFF.

This clonotype came up a few times. Found in a library prepared for alpha chains, this beta chain is an off-target read, and its abundance has little meaning. The chain carries TRBV20-1 and TRBJ2-7; 9 nucleotides line up with TRBD2. The V and J ends lost 6 bases and 4 bases, in that order; junction bases with no gene match: 10. The germline V gene has CDR1 DFQATT and CDR2 SNEGSKA (reference sequence). The CDR3 is 14 amino acids. CDR3 sequence reads: CSATTSGRLYEQYF. Written as DNA, the CDR3 is TGCAGTGCCACGACTAGCGGAAGATTGTACGAGCAGTACTTC.

By share, this clonotype counts as medium-sized. Little can be read into the size of this beta chain, an off-target read in a library designed for alpha chains. The rearrangement links TRBV23-1 to TRBJ2-7; no firm D call. TRBV23-1 falls under the ORF class, with uncertain function. The CDR3 has 14 residues. Trimming shortened V by 6 bases and J by 7 bases, and 19 bases separated the two germline ends. DNA of the CDR3: TGCGCCAGCAGCCCCGGGCCGGAATGTTGGGAGCAGTACTTC. This sequence encodes CASSPGPECWEQYF.